These 13 T cell receptor beta chains originate from one sample sequenced in a study of Tregs in tolerant kidney transplant recipients. Their recognized antigens are unknown. The protocol was immunoSEQ multiplex PCR, while the TCRdb copy is restricted to in-frame clones and leaves out a portion. This table has approximately 41,000 clones, roughly 96% appearing once. The sample taken for sequencing was Tregs from blood cultured with allogeneic cells. The source of these receptors is a human donor in good health.

The rearrangement uses TRBV6-1 and TRBJ1-5; D is undetermined. CDR1 and CDR2 from the germline V gene are MNHNS and SASEGT. This CDR3 region has 12 residues. V was cut by 5 bases and J by 5 bases, with 7 bases left in between. CDR3 loop: CASSRLDQPQHF. CDR3 coding DNA: TGTGCCAGCAGTCGTTTGGATCAGCCCCAGCATTTT.

V gene TRBV7-8 combines with J gene TRBJ2-2, with D tentatively TRBD1 (6 bases). V was shortened by 8 bases and J by 4 bases, with 20 bases between the two germline ends. Germline V gene data show CDR1 as SGHVS and CDR2 as FQNEAQ. CDR3 length equals 16 residues. The CDR3 region is CASSPLQGFRTGELFF. As DNA, the CDR3 is TGTGCCAGCTCCCCCCTCCAGGGGTTTCGCACCGGGGAGCTGTTTTTT. Using reference TRBV7-8 and TRBJ2-2 for the parts outside the CDR3, the full variable domain is GAGVSQSPRYKVAKRGQDVALRCDPISGHVSLFWYQQALGQGPEFLTYFQNEAQLDKSGLPSDRFFAERPEGSVSTLKIQRTQQEDSAVYLCASSPLQGFRTGELFFGEGSRLTVL.

The V gene is TRBV30, the J gene TRBJ1-5; TRBD1 is a possible D gene (6 bases). CDR3 length: 15 residues. V dropped 0 bases and J dropped 0 bases, with 9 bases sitting between them. Germline lookup yields CDR1 GTSNPN and CDR2 SVGIG (reference sequence). This CDR3 is CAWSVGGHSNQPQHF. As DNA, the CDR3 is TGTGCCTGGAGTGTGGGGGGACATAGCAATCAGCCCCAGCATTTT. Based on the CDR3 plus reference TRBV30 and TRBJ1-5, the full variable domain is SQTIHQWPATLVQPVGSPLSLECTVEGTSNPNLYWYRQAAGRGLQLLFYSVGIGQISSEVPQNLSASRPQDRQFILSSKKLLLSDSGFYLCAWSVGGHSNQPQHFGDGTRLSIL.

This rearrangement joins TRBV27 to TRBJ2-7, with TRBD1 matching 9 bases. The CDR3 is 15 residues long. J lost 3 bases, V lost 5 bases, and 8 bases had no gene match. CDR1 and CDR2 from the germline V gene are MNHEY and SMNVEV (reference sequence). The CDR3: CASSVPGQGFYEQYF. The CDR3 DNA follows: TGTGCCAGCAGTGTACCGGGACAGGGATTCTACGAGCAGTACTTC.

The V and J genes are TRBV21-1 and TRBJ2-2; TRBD2, the D gene given by the table, was not confirmed from the DNA. TRBV21-1 is a pseudogene segment. The CDR3 spans 15 residues. CDR3 in amino acids: CASSNSGRGSGELFF. The CDR3 region has the DNA TGTGCCAGCAGCAATAGCGGGAGAGGCTCCGGGGAGCTGTTTTTT.

J is TRBJ2-3 and V is TRBV27, with 10 positions matching TRBD2. The CDR3 has 19 amino acids. Germline CDR1 is MNHEY and CDR2 is SMNVEV (reference sequence). The V gene end was trimmed by 10 bases and the J gene end by 0 bases; junction bases not matched to a gene: 19. The DNA for the CDR3 is TGTGCCACCCTTACCGGGACTAGCGTCTTATATGCTAGCACAGATACGCAGTATTTT. This encodes CATLTGTSVLYASTDTQYF.

J is TRBJ1-2 and V is TRBV5-6, with 7 bases fitting TRBD1. V lost 0 bases and J lost 3; bases outside the gene matches: 8. The V gene's germline CDR1 is SGHDT and CDR2 YYEEEE. The CDR3 has 16 amino acids. This CDR3 is CASSLEGTDRDYGYTF. CDR3 nucleotides: TGTGCCAGCAGCTTGGAAGGGACAGATAGGGACTATGGCTACACCTTC. The full variable domain, with the rest looked up from reference TRBV5-6 and TRBJ1-2, is DAGVTQSPTHLIKTRGQQVTLRCSPKSGHDTVSWYQQALGQGPQFIFQYYEEEERQRGNFPDRFSGHQFPNYSSELNVNALLLGDSALYLCASSLEGTDRDYGYTFGSGTRLTVV.

The genes are TRBV6-5 and TRBJ1-2, with TRBD1 identical over 11 bases. The CDR3 consists of 15 residues. V lost 0 bases to trimming and J lost 8 bases; unmatched junction nucleotides: 5. Germline lookup yields CDR1 MNHEY and CDR2 SVGAGI. CDR3 residues: CASSYSGQGASGYTF. The CDR3 DNA sequence: TGTGCCAGCAGTTACTCAGGACAGGGGGCAAGCGGCTACACCTTC.

The chain carries TRBV9 and TRBJ1-1, with D unresolved. CDR1 and CDR2 from the germline V gene are SGDLS and YYNGEE. This CDR3 spans 14 amino acids. With 3 bases removed from V and 3 bases from J, the gap between germline ends came to 12 bases. The CDR3 sequence is CASSAQVVDTEAFF. The DNA for the CDR3 is TGTGCCAGCAGCGCACAAGTTGTGGACACTGAAGCTTTCTTT.

V and J are TRBV10-1 and TRBJ1-1; 7 nucleotides align to TRBD1. Germline CDR1 WNHNN, CDR2 SYGVQD (reference sequence). J lost 4 bases, V lost 5 bases, and 7 bases had no gene match. The CDR3 contains 14 residues. The DNA for the CDR3 is TGCGCCAGCAGTCTGAGACAGGGAGGCACTGAAGCTTTCTTT. This gives the protein CASSLRQGGTEAFF.

This sequence joins TRBV29-1 and TRBJ2-3; D possibly matches TRBD1 or TRBD2 (5 bases each). Germline CDR1 SQVTM, CDR2 ANQGSEA. V shed 7 bases and J shed 0 bases, with 8 bases lying between them. This CDR3 contains 12 residues. The CDR3 spells CSGGLSTDTQYF. The CDR3 coding sequence is TGCAGCGGGGGGTTAAGCACAGATACGCAGTATTTT.

This chain joins TRBV4-1 and TRBJ1-2, with a tentative D call TRBD1 (5 bases). The CDR3 is 15 amino acids. The germline V and J ends were trimmed by 0 bases and 1 base, with 9 bases remaining between them. Germline lookup yields CDR1 MGHRA and CDR2 YSYEKL. The CDR3 reads CASSQDPGSNYGYTF. The CDR3 DNA reads TGCGCCAGCAGCCAAGACCCAGGGAGTAACTATGGCTACACCTTC.

CDR3 in DNA: TGTGCCACCAGCAGAGCGACGGGACTAGCGGGGGGAAGGGAGCAGTTCTTC. The encoded protein is CATSRATGLAGGREQFF. The gene calls are TRBV15 and TRBJ2-1; TRBD2 agrees at 15 bases. This CDR3 has 17 amino acids. CDR1 and CDR2 (germline): LNHNV, YYDKDF (reference sequence). V was clipped by 1 base and J by 10 bases; unmatched bases: 8.